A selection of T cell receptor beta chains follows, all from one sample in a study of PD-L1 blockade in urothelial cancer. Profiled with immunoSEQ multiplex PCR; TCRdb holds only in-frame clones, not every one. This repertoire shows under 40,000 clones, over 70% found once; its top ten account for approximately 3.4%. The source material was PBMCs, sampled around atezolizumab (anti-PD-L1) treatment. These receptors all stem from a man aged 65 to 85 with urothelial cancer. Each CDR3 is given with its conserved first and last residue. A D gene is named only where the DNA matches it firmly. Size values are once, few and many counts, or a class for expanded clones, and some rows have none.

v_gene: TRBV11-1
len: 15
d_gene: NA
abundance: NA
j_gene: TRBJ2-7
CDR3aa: CASSAIGDNPYEQYF
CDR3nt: TGTGCCAGCAGTGCCATCGGGGACAACCCCTACGAGCAGTACTTC

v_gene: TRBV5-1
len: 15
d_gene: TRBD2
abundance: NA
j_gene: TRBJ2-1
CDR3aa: CASSVPSGDRNEQFF
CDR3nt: TGCGCCAGCAGCGTTCCTAGCGGGGATCGGAATGAGCAGTTCTTC

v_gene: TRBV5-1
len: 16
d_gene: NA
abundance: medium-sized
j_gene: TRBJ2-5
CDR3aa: CASSLVLGSYQETQYF
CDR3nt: TGCGCCAGCAGCTTGGTCCTCGGGAGCTACCAAGAGACCCAGTACTTC

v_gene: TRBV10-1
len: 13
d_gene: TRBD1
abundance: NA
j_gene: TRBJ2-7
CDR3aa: CASSRDRGDEQYF
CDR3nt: TGCGCCAGCAGCCGGGACAGGGGCGACGAGCAGTACTTC

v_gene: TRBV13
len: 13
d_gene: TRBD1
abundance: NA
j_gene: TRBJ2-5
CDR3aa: CASSKGGAETQYF
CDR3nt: TGTGCCAGCAGTAAAGGGGGCGCTGAGACCCAGTACTTC

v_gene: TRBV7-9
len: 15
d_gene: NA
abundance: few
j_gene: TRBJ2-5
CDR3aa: CASSAIQAIQETQYF
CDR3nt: TGTGCCAGCAGTGCTATACAGGCGATCCAAGAGACCCAGTACTTC

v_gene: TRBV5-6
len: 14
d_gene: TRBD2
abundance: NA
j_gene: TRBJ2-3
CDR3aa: CASSSGGWSDTQYF
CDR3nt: TGTGCCAGCAGCTCCGGGGGGTGGTCAGATACGCAGTATTTT

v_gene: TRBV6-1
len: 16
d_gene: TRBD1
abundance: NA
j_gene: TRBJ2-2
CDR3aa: CASSEGTGGASGELFF
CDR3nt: TGTGCCAGCAGTGAAGGAACAGGGGGCGCATCCGGGGAGCTGTTTTTT

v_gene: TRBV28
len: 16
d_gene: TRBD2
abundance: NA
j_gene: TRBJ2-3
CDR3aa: CASSLGLAGYTDTQYF
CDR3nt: TGTGCCAGCAGTCTAGGACTAGCGGGGTACACAGATACGCAGTATTTT

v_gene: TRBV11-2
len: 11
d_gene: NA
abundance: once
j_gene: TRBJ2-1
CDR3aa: CASSPRDCQFF
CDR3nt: TGTGCCAGCAGCCCCCGGGACTGCCAGTTCTTC

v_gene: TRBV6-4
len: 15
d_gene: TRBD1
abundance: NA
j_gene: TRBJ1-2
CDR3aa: CASSPIRTGPNGYTF
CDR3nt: TGTGCCAGCAGTCCAATTAGGACAGGGCCCAATGGCTACACCTTC

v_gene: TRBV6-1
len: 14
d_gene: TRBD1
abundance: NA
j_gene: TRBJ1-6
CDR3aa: CASSERQGGSPLHF
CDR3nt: TGTGCCAGCAGTGAGAGGCAGGGGGGTTCACCCCTCCACTTT

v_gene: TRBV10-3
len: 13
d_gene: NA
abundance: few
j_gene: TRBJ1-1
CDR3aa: CAISYTGETEAFF
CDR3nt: TGTGCCATCAGTTATACCGGGGAGACTGAAGCTTTCTTT

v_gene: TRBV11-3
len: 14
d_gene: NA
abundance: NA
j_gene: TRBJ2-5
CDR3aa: CASSLDSSAETQYF
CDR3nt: TGTGCCAGCAGCTTAGATTCTAGCGCGGAGACCCAGTACTTC

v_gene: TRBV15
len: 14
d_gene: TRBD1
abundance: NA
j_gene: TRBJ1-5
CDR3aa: CATARDRSNQPQHF
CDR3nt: TGTGCCACAGCCCGGGACAGGAGTAATCAGCCCCAGCATTTT

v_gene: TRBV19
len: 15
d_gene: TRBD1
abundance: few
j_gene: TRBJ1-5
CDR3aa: CASRTGAQSNQPQHF
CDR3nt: TGTGCCAGTCGGACAGGGGCACAAAGCAATCAGCCCCAGCATTTT

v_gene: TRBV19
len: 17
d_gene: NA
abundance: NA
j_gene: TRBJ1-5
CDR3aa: CASSDVGGRIGDQPQHF
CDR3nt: TGTGCCAGTAGTGATGTCGGGGGGCGCATCGGGGATCAGCCCCAGCATTTT

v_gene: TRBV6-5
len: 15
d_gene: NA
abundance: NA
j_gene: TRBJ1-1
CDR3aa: CASSPEAGVVNEAFF
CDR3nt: TGTGCCAGCAGTCCCGAGGCAGGGGTCGTTAATGAAGCTTTCTTT

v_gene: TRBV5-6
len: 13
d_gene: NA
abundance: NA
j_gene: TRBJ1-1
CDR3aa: CASSLGAWGVAFF
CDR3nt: TGTGCCAGCAGCTTGGGAGCCTGGGGGGTTGCTTTCTTT

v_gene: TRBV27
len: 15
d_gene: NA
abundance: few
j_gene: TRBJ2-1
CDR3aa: CASSLRQSSYNEQFF
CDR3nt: TGTGCCAGCAGTTTAAGACAGAGCTCCTACAATGAGCAGTTCTTC

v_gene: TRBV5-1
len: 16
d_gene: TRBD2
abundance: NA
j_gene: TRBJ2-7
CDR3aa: CASSRPLAGGGDEQYF
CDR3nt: TGCGCCAGCAGCCGGCCCCTAGCGGGAGGGGGGGACGAGCAGTACTTC

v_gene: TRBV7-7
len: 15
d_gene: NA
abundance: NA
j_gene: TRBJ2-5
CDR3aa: CASSLGGGIPETQYF
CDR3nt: TGTGCCAGCAGCTTAGGCGGGGGCATACCAGAGACCCAGTACTTC

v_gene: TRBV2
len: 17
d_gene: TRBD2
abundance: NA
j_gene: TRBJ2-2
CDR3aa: CASSEGRLAGAAGELFF
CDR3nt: TGTGCCAGCAGTGAAGGGAGACTAGCGGGAGCGGCCGGGGAGCTGTTTTTT

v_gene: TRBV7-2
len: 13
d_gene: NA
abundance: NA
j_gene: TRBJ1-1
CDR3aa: CASSTTARTEAFF
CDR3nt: TGTGCCAGCAGTACGACAGCAAGAACTGAAGCTTTCTTT

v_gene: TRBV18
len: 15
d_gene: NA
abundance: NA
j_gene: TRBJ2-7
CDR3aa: CASSPRERGSYEQYF
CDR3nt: TGTGCCAGCTCACCACGTGAAAGGGGCTCCTACGAGCAGTACTTC

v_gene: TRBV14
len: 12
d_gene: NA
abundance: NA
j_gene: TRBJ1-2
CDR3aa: CASSQGAYGYTF
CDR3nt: TGTGCCAGCAGCCAAGGGGCCTATGGCTACACCTTC

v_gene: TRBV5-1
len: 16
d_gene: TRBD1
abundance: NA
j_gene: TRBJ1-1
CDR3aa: CASSLVGTGGNTEAFF
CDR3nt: TGCGCCAGCAGCTTGGTTGGGACAGGGGGGAACACTGAAGCTTTCTTT

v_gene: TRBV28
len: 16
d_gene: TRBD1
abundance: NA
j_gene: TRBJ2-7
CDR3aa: CASSEPRTGLSYEQYF
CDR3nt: TGTGCCAGCAGCGAACCTCGGACAGGGCTATCCTACGAGCAGTACTTC

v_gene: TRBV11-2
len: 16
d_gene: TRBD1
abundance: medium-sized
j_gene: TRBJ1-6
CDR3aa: CASSQGQGYYNSPLHF
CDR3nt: TGTGCCAGCAGCCAGGGACAGGGATATTATAATTCACCCCTCCACTTT

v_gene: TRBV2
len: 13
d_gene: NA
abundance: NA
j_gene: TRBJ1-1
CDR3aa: CASSGPRRTEAFF
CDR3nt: TGTGCCAGCAGTGGTCCTCGGAGGACTGAAGCTTTCTTT

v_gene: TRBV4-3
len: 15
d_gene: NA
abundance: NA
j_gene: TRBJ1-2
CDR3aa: CASSQAGRANYGYTF
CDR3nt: TGCGCCAGCAGCCAAGCGGGCAGGGCTAACTATGGCTACACCTTC

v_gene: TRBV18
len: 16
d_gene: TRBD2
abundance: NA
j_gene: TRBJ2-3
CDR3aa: CASSPGTSGSTDTQYF
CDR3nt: TGTGCCAGCTCACCGGGGACTAGCGGGAGCACAGATACGCAGTATTTT

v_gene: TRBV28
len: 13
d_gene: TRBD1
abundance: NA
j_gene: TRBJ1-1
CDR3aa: CASSLGQGWAAFF
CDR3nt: TGTGCCAGCAGCCTAGGACAGGGTTGGGCCGCTTTCTTT

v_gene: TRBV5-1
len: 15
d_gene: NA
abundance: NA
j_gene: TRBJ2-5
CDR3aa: CASRRHLNGQETQYF
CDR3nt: TGCGCCAGCAGGAGACATCTAAATGGGCAAGAGACCCAGTACTTC

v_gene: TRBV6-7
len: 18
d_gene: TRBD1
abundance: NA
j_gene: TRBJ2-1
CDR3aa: CASSYSVLGGQAWDEQFF
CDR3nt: TGTGCCAGCAGTTACTCGGTTCTCGGGGGACAGGCGTGGGATGAGCAGTTCTTC

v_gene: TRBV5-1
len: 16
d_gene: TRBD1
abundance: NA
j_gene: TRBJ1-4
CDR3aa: CASSLNPQGAGEKLFF
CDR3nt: TGCGCCAGCAGCCTAAATCCGCAGGGGGCTGGGGAAAAACTGTTTTTT

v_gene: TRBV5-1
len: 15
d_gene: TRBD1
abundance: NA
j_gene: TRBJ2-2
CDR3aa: CASSLDRGYTGELFF
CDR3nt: TGCGCCAGCAGCTTAGACAGGGGTTACACCGGGGAGCTGTTTTTT

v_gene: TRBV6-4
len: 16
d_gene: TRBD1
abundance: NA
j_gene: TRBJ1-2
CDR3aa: CASSDSSTGARYGYTF
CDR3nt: TGTGCCAGCAGTGACTCGTCAACAGGGGCGCGGTATGGCTACACCTTC

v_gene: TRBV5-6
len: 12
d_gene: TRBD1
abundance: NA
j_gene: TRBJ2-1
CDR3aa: CASSMGQVEQFF
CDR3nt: TGTGCCAGCAGCATGGGACAGGTTGAGCAGTTCTTC

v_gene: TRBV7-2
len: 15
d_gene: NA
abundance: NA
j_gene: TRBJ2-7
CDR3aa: CASSLGGRAPQEQYF
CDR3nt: TGTGCCAGCAGCTTAGGAGGCAGGGCCCCTCAGGAGCAGTACTTC